This T cell receptor beta chain comes out of a study of shared clonotypes between healthy human individuals. The assay was immunoSEQ multiplex PCR, and TCRdb's table has in-frame clones only and misses some. The sample shows approximately 740,000 clones, approximately 79% of them seen only once. The CDR3 sequence is 14 residues long. The V end was cut by 6 bases, the J end by 0 bases, with 11 bases between. Germline assignment: CDR1 MDHEN and CDR2 SYDVKM. This clone was seen a few times. The J gene is TRBJ1-1, the V gene TRBV28; D might be TRBD1 (6 bases). This sequence originates from a woman in her 30s in good health. Sequences were obtained from memory CD4+ T cells sorted from blood. Subset of the sample: CD45RA-negative fraction. CDR3 residues: CASRLRGMNTEAFF. DNA for the CDR3: TGTGCCAGCAGACTCAGGGGTATGAACACTGAAGCTTTCTTT. The full variable domain, in which reference TRBV28 and TRBJ1-1 provide the parts outside the CDR3, is DVKVTQSSRYLVKRTGEKVFLECVQDMDHENMFWYRQDPGLGLRLIYFSYDVKMKEKGDIPEGYSVSREKKERFSLILESASTNQTSMYLCASRLRGMNTEAFFGQGTRLTVV.